The 19 T cell receptor beta chains listed next were all sequenced from one sample in a study of blood T cell repertoires in COVID-19. Here immunoSEQ multiplex PCR was the method, and the copy in TCRdb shows in-frame clones only, minus some. The sample lists about 34,000 clones, 77% occurring once. The sequenced sample consisted of peripheral blood. These receptors all stem from a human donor in a cohort sampled during active COVID-19.

This clone was counted a single time. The J gene is TRBJ2-3, the V gene TRBV18, with 9 positions matching TRBD1. The CDR3 totals 17 residues. Germline values: CDR1 KGHSH, CDR2 LQKENI. V shed 0 bases, J shed 2 bases, and the junction held 6 bases outside the gene matches. CDR3: CASSPPRQGGLTDTQYF. Here the CDR3 DNA reads TGTGCCAGCTCACCACCGCGACAGGGGGGGCTCACAGATACGCAGTATTTT. The complete variable domain, with remaining parts taken from reference TRBV18 and TRBJ2-3, reads NAGVMQNPRHLVRRRGQEARLRCSPMKGHSHVYWYRQLPEEGLKFMVYLQKENIIDESGMPKERFSAEFPKEGPSILRIQQVVRGDSAAYFCASSPPRQGGLTDTQYFGPGTRLTVL.

This chain uses TRBV30 with TRBJ2-1; TRBD1 is a possible D gene (6 bases). Germline CDR1 and CDR2: GTSNPN and SVGIG (reference sequence). The V end was cut by 2 bases, the J end by 4 bases, with 18 bases between. There are 16 residues in the CDR3. The CDR3 loop reads CAWSRATGTLYNEQFF. The CDR3 DNA is TGTGCCTGGAGTCGGGCGACCGGGACACTATACAATGAGCAGTTCTTC.

The chain links TRBV5-8 to TRBJ2-7; maybe TRBD2 (6 bases). Per germline, CDR1 SGHTS and CDR2 YDEGEE. V dropped 4 bases and J dropped 7 bases, with 24 bases sitting between them. The CDR3 consists of 16 residues. The CDR3 reads CASSPRPGRTQGEQYF. The CDR3 DNA follows: TGTGCCAGCAGCCCTCGACCCGGGAGAACACAAGGGGAGCAGTACTTC.

This chain joins TRBV5-6 and TRBJ2-3; D gene ambiguous. CDR3 length: 14 amino acids. The germline CDR1 and CDR2 sequences are SGHDT and YYEEEE. The ends were cut back, 1 base at V and 2 bases at J, with 8 bases in the middle. CDR3 sequence: CASSLWSVTDTQYF. The CDR3 DNA sequence: TGTGCCAGCAGCTTGTGGTCGGTCACAGATACGCAGTATTTT.

The V gene is TRBV12-3 or TRBV12-4, the J gene TRBJ1-6; D is unclear. The CDR3 runs 13 residues. The germline V and J ends were trimmed by 3 bases and 7 bases, with 7 bases remaining between them. The CDR3 loop reads CASSLNTNSPLHF. The CDR3 DNA is TGTGCCAGCAGTTTGAACACAAATTCACCCCTCCACTTT.

This chain links TRBV18 with TRBJ2-7; 8 positions agree with TRBD2. Germline V CDR1 and CDR2: KGHSH, LQKENI. CDR3 length equals 16 residues. With 2 bases clipped from V and 5 bases from J, the junction kept 11 bases outside the gene matches. CDR3 amino acids: CASSPTTGTRRHEQYF. In DNA, the CDR3 is TGTGCCAGCTCACCAACCACCGGGACTAGGCGCCACGAGCAGTACTTC.

The chain has TRBV24-1 and TRBJ2-1, with a possible D match to TRBD1 (8 bases). The V and J ends lost 4 bases and 6 bases respectively, with 15 bases between them. The CDR3 is 15 residues long. Germline lookup yields CDR1 KGHDR and CDR2 SFDVKD. CDR3 sequence (DNA): TGTGCCACCAGTGACCGGACAGGGAGGGGCAATGAGCAGTTCTTC. Its translation is CATSDRTGRGNEQFF.

The gene calls are TRBV7-6 and TRBJ2-7, with 11 bases that match TRBD1. The J segment lost 6 bases and the V segment lost 6 bases, leaving 7 bases of the junction unmatched. This CDR3 has 14 amino acids. Looked up from germline, CDR1 is SGHVS and CDR2 is FNYEAQ. The DNA for the CDR3 is TGTGCCAGCAGTTCATTGGGACAGGGGGTCGAGCAGTACTTC. Translated, it gives CASSSLGQGVEQYF.

The genes are TRBV19 and TRBJ2-4; D call uncertain. The CDR3 spans 16 residues. Germline V lookup: CDR1 LNHDA, CDR2 SQIVND (reference sequence). V lost 6 bases and J lost 0, with 15 bases in between. The chain's CDR3 is CASRRSGSLAKNIQYF. CDR3 bases: TGTGCCAGTAGGAGGTCCGGGTCTTTAGCCAAAAACATTCAGTACTTC.

V usage is TRBV4-1 and J usage is TRBJ2-7, with D perhaps matching TRBD1 (6 bases). From germline, CDR1 is MGHRA and CDR2 YSYEKL. V lost 9 bases and J lost 5, with 20 bases in between. The CDR3 consists of 14 residues. This CDR3 is CAREGVEKENEQYF. CDR3 nucleotides: TGCGCCAGAGAGGGGGTGGAGAAGGAAAACGAGCAGTACTTC.

By share, this clone ranks as medium-sized. The rearrangement joins TRBV27 to TRBJ2-7; TRBD2 is a possible D gene (6 bases). This CDR3 has 12 residues. Germline lookup yields CDR1 MNHEY and CDR2 SMNVEV (reference sequence). With 7 bases removed from V and 5 bases from J, the gap between germline ends came to 12 bases. CDR3 nucleotides: TGTGCCAGCAAGGAGGGGACCAACGAGCAGTACTTC. This sequence encodes CASKEGTNEQYF.

The chain has TRBV25-1 and TRBJ1-2, with 7 bases identical to TRBD1. Losses at the gene ends were 5 bases for V and 4 bases for J; bases not matched to a gene: 4. Germline loops: CDR1 MGHDK, CDR2 SYGVNS. The CDR3 sequence is 13 residues long. CDR3 region: CASSRTGVYGYTF. The CDR3 DNA sequence: TGTGCCAGCAGTAGGACAGGAGTCTATGGCTACACCTTC.

The chain joins TRBV6-2 or TRBV6-3 to TRBJ1-1; tentatively, D is TRBD1 (5 bases). Germline V gene data show CDR1 as MNHEY and CDR2 as SVGEGT. The germline V and J ends were trimmed by 3 bases and 1 base, with 21 bases remaining between them. The CDR3 runs 18 residues. CDR3 residues: CASSYKFFRRQTNTEAFF. As DNA, the CDR3 is TGTGCCAGCAGTTATAAATTTTTTCGTAGACAGACGAACACTGAAGCTTTCTTT.

This clone is labeled as medium-sized. The chain couples TRBV6-1 to TRBJ1-6; perhaps TRBD1 as D (6 bases). Trimming took 3 bases from V and 0 from J, leaving 12 bases between them. Germline CDR1 and CDR2: MNHNS and SASEGT. The CDR3 has 17 residues. The CDR3 loop reads CASSENLQGSYNSPLHF. DNA for the CDR3: TGTGCCAGCAGTGAGAACCTACAGGGCTCCTATAATTCACCCCTCCACTTT.

The rearrangement uses TRBV11-3 and TRBJ2-2, with 7 bases matching TRBD1. J gave up 1 base and V 5 bases, and 1 base lay outside the gene matches. This CDR3 is 14 amino acids long. CDR1 and CDR2 from the germline V gene are SGHNT and YENEEA. CDR3 bases: TGTGCCAGCAGCCGGGACAGGAACACCGGGGAGCTGTTTTTT. This codes for CASSRDRNTGELFF.

This clone was seen more than once but under ten times. The chain is built from TRBV6-5 and TRBJ2-5; 7 positions agree with TRBD1. V lost 6 bases and J lost 5; bases outside the gene matches: 9. This CDR3 has 14 amino acids. Germline lookup yields CDR1 MNHEY and CDR2 SVGAGI. CDR3 sequence (DNA): TGTGCCAGCAGCCTAGGGGGCGCTTCGGAGACCCAGTACTTC. It translates to CASSLGGASETQYF.

The V gene is TRBV19, the J gene TRBJ2-6, with D possibly matching TRBD1 (5 bases). The germline gives CDR1 LNHDA, CDR2 SQIVND (reference sequence). This CDR3 region has 15 residues. Trimming removed 6 bases from V and 0 bases from J, with 9 bases in between. The chain's CDR3 is CASSLTGSGANVLTF. Written as DNA, the CDR3 is TGTGCCAGTAGCCTAACAGGCTCTGGGGCCAACGTCCTGACTTTC.

This clone came up once. The V and J genes are TRBV7-3 and TRBJ2-5, with 8 nucleotides matching TRBD2. J lost 2 bases, V lost 5 bases, and 10 bases had no gene match. The length of the CDR3 is 16 residues. The germline V gene encodes CDR1 SGHTA and CDR2 FQGTGA. CDR3 in DNA: TGTGCCAGCAGCCCTGCGGGACTAGGGGGACAAGAGACCCAGTACTTC. This encodes CASSPAGLGGQETQYF.

This chain joins TRBV2 and TRBJ2-1; 7 positions agree with TRBD1. Germline assignment: CDR1 SNHLY and CDR2 FYNNEI. V dropped 3 bases and J dropped 3; count of bases not matched to a gene: 2. The CDR3 covers 14 residues. The CDR3: CASSETGIYNEQFF. The CDR3 DNA reads TGTGCCAGCAGTGAGACAGGGATCTACAATGAGCAGTTCTTC.